This T cell receptor (beta chain) derives from a study of blood T cell repertoires in COVID-19. Study as a whole: Samples of COVID-19 (acute and convalescent) were obtained from the United States, Italy and Spain. From T cells, B-cell-depleted T cells, or PBMCs came the material, which was cDNA or gDNA.

Germline CDR1 and CDR2: MDHEN and SYDVKM. This CDR3 has 15 residues. The V segment lost 6 bases and the J segment 15 bases; nucleotides outside the gene matches: 15. Per the study methods: Nucleated cell number was recorded as an estimate derived from reference gene primer amplification. Using immunoSEQ multiplex PCR, the repertoire was profiled, and TCRdb retains in-frame clones only, with some absent. The V and J calls and clone size are taken from that table; D and trimming were inferred from the DNA. This sample has 54,000 or so clones; roughly four fifths occur once, and the top ten carry around 2%. This clone was seen a few times.

The source material was peripheral blood. V usage is TRBV28 and J usage is TRBJ2-1; 12 bases line up with TRBD2. The sequence derives from a woman aged 55-69 years with acute or convalescent COVID-19. The CDR3 loop reads CASRPGLAGAQDWFF. The DNA for the CDR3 is TGTGCCAGCAGACCGGGACTAGCGGGTGCCCAAGATTGGTTCTTC.